These 31 T cell receptor beta chains share one sample of origin, sequenced in a study of lymphopenia after photon versus proton radiotherapy. Using immunoSEQ multiplex PCR, the repertoire was profiled, and TCRdb retains in-frame clones only, with some absent. The sample lists around 42,000 clones; approximately 85% were seen once. This sample comprised peripheral blood, obtained from a patient treated with photon-based radiotherapy. The source is a man in his forties or fifties with gastric cancer.

The genes are TRBV2 and TRBJ2-1; D not certain. The V and J ends lost 3 bases and 0 bases respectively, with 9 bases between them. The CDR3 extends over 15 amino acids. From germline, CDR1 is SNHLY and CDR2 FYNNEI. CDR3 nucleotide sequence: TGTGCCAGCAGTGACGACCGCAGCTCCTACAATGAGCAGTTCTTC. This encodes CASSDDRSSYNEQFF.

This clone was seen just once. The V gene is TRBV5-6, the J gene TRBJ2-1, with 7 bases matching TRBD2. Unmatched junction bases numbered 4, after V lost 2 bases and J lost 5 bases. Germline lookup yields CDR1 SGHDT and CDR2 YYEEEE. The CDR3 is 14 amino acids. In DNA form, the CDR3 reads TGTGCCAGCAGCTTTTCGGGGACTAACAATGAGCAGTTCTTC. It codes for CASSFSGTNNEQFF. Supplemented by reference TRBV5-6 and TRBJ2-1, the full variable domain reads DAGVTQSPTHLIKTRGQQVTLRCSPKSGHDTVSWYQQALGQGPQFIFQYYEEEERQRGNFPDRFSGHQFPNYSSELNVNALLLGDSALYLCASSFSGTNNEQFFGPGTRLTVL.

The V gene is TRBV13, the J gene TRBJ1-1, with 10 nucleotides matching TRBD1. Germline CDR1 is PRHDT and CDR2 is FYEKMQ (reference sequence). V lost 2 bases, J lost 1 base, and 7 bases stayed unmatched. This CDR3 spans 17 amino acids. CDR3 sequence: CASSLWDRGSRNTEAFF. The DNA of the CDR3 is TGTGCCAGCAGCTTATGGGACAGGGGATCACGGAACACTGAAGCTTTCTTT.

The V gene is TRBV7-9, the J gene TRBJ1-1, with D possibly matching TRBD1 (6 bases). The CDR3 has 13 residues. CDR1 and CDR2 (germline): SEHNR, FQNEAQ (reference sequence). V gave up 5 bases and J gave up 1 base, with 8 bases separating them. CDR3: CASSEGQNTEAFF. The CDR3 nucleotides are TGTGCCAGCAGCGAGGGACAGAACACTGAAGCTTTCTTT.

CDR3 amino acids: CASSLNQRGDTGELFF. The CDR3 bases are TGTGCCAGCAGCTTAAATCAGCGGGGGGACACCGGGGAGCTGTTTTTT. The genes are TRBV11-3 and TRBJ2-2, with TRBD2 matching 9 bases. The V gene's germline CDR1 is SGHNT and CDR2 YENEEA. V lost 2 bases and J lost 3; bases outside the gene matches: 4. The CDR3 is 16 residues long.

This clone was seen only once. The chain recombines TRBV10-3 with TRBJ2-4; D is perhaps TRBD1 or TRBD2 (5 bases each). Germline-derived CDR1 and CDR2 are ENHRY and SYGVKD. The CDR3 consists of 14 residues. V was trimmed by 10 bases and J by 0 bases, leaving 13 bases between them. CDR3 sequence reads: CATRDGLAKNIQYF. CDR3 DNA sequence: TGTGCCACCAGGGACGGCCTAGCCAAAAACATTCAGTACTTC.

This rearrangement joins TRBV5-1 to TRBJ1-2, with D maybe TRBD1 (5 bases). CDR1 is SGHRS and CDR2 is YFSETQ in the germline V gene. Trimming removed 0 bases from V and 1 base from J, with 7 bases in between. There are 14 residues in the CDR3. CDR3 sequence (DNA): TGCGCCAGCAGCTTGGCAGACAGTAACTATGGCTACACCTTC. Protein: CASSLADSNYGYTF.

This clone has a single count. The V gene is TRBV11-3, the J gene TRBJ1-6; TRBD1 matches at 7 bases. J gave up 6 bases and V 5 bases, and 4 bases lay outside the gene matches. The CDR3 has 14 amino acids. The V gene's germline CDR1 is SGHNT and CDR2 YENEEA. Here the CDR3 reads CASSQGQVNSPLHF. CDR3 nucleotides: TGTGCCAGCAGCCAAGGACAGGTTAATTCACCCCTCCACTTT.

The CDR3 protein is CASSQVNSPLHF. The CDR3 DNA sequence: TGCGCCAGCAGCCAAGTAAATTCACCCCTCCACTTT. The rearrangement uses TRBV4-1 and TRBJ1-6; the D is unclear. The germline V gene has CDR1 MGHRA and CDR2 YSYEKL. V was trimmed by 1 base and J by 7 bases, leaving 2 bases between them. The CDR3 runs to 12 residues.

The V call is TRBV21-1, the J call TRBJ2-3; the table gives TRBD2 as D, unverified against the DNA. TRBV21-1 is annotated as a pseudogene. The CDR3 runs to 14 residues. CDR3 DNA: TGTGCCAGCAGCAAAGCGCCGCGGACAGATACGCAGTATTTT. Protein: CASSKAPRTDTQYF.

This CDR3 reads CASSLNYLGGEQFF. The CDR3 DNA is TGTGCCAGCTCCTTAAACTACTTGGGTGGTGAGCAGTTCTTC. This chain links TRBV18 with TRBJ2-1; D gene ambiguous. The germline V and J ends were trimmed by 6 bases and 9 bases, with 18 bases remaining between them. This CDR3 is built from 14 residues. Germline values: CDR1 KGHSH, CDR2 LQKENI.

With regard to this clone: At one boundary the junction diverges from the germline segment, which might be a read error. This chain uses TRBV4-1 with TRBJ2-7; D not resolved. The CDR3 is made up of 16 amino acids. Germline V gene sequence: CDR1 MGHRA, CDR2 YSYEKL. The CDR3 nucleotides are TGCGCCAGCAGTCAAGATTGGCCGTTTCTGACCTACGAGCAGTACTTC. Residues: CASSQDWPFLTYEQYF.

This clone was counted between two and nine times. The chain uses TRBV10-3 and TRBJ2-1, with unresolved D. This CDR3 comprises 13 residues. V shed 6 bases and J shed 3 bases, with 9 bases lying between them. Germline values: CDR1 ENHRY, CDR2 SYGVKD. The CDR3 nucleotides are TGTGCCATCAGCGACCAACACTACAATGAGCAGTTCTTC. Amino acids: CAISDQHYNEQFF.

V usage is TRBV5-3 and J usage is TRBJ2-7; the D call may be TRBD1 or TRBD2 (5 bases each). TRBV5-3 falls under the ORF class, with uncertain function. V shed 4 bases and J shed 5 bases, with 25 bases lying between them. The CDR3 extends over 17 amino acids. The CDR3 protein is CARSEGLRALSPNEQYF. As DNA, the CDR3 is TGTGCCAGAAGCGAGGGGCTCCGGGCCCTATCTCCCAACGAGCAGTACTTC.

The rearrangement uses TRBV19 and TRBJ1-5; maybe TRBD1 (5 bases). Germline values: CDR1 LNHDA, CDR2 SQIVND (reference sequence). The CDR3 totals 16 residues. V was trimmed by 1 base and J by 3 bases, leaving 13 bases between them. CDR3 nucleotides: TGTGCCAGTAGTATAGGCCGGGAGGGGTCCAATCAGCCCCAGCATTTT. The encoded protein is CASSIGREGSNQPQHF.

The chain combines TRBV2 with TRBJ2-2; the match to TRBD2 covers 9 bases. The J segment lost 4 bases and the V segment lost 6 bases, leaving 6 bases of the junction unmatched. The CDR3 covers 15 residues. Germline values: CDR1 SNHLY, CDR2 FYNNEI. CDR3: CASRVGLAFTGELFF. CDR3 bases: TGTGCCAGCAGAGTGGGACTAGCCTTCACCGGGGAGCTGTTTTTT.

This chain links TRBV27 with TRBJ1-1; 11 bases line up with TRBD1. Germline lookup yields CDR1 MNHEY and CDR2 SMNVEV (reference sequence). With V trimmed by 3 bases and J by 3 bases, 6 bases remained unmatched. This CDR3 has 16 amino acids. CDR3: CASSFDRDRGDTEAFF. The DNA of the CDR3 is TGTGCCAGCAGTTTCGATCGGGACAGGGGGGACACTGAAGCTTTCTTT.

The chain links TRBV5-6 to TRBJ1-6; a possible D gene is TRBD1 (5 bases). Trimming pared 1 base from V and 7 bases from J, leaving 9 bases between. The CDR3 contains 14 residues. CDR1 is SGHDT, CDR2 YYEEEE, per germline. CDR3 amino acids: CASSLHRTNSPLHF. For the CDR3, the DNA is TGTGCCAGCAGCTTGCACAGGACCAATTCACCCCTCCACTTT.

This chain uses TRBV6-4 with TRBJ2-4, with 7 bases that match TRBD2. This CDR3 has 14 residues. Germline values: CDR1 MRHNA, CDR2 SNTAGT. J lost 9 bases, V lost 6 bases, and 11 bases had no gene match. CDR3 bases: TGTGCCAGCAGGGAGGTAGCGACGGGGGGCATTCAGTACTTC. Translation: CASREVATGGIQYF.

J is TRBJ2-3 and V is TRBV20-1; D possibly uses TRBD1 or TRBD2 (5 bases each). CDR3 length equals 11 residues. Germline CDR1 is DFQATT and CDR2 is SNEGSKA (reference sequence). Trimming took 7 bases from V and 2 from J, leaving 7 bases between them. The CDR3, as DNA: TGCAGTGTGGGGGACACAGATACGCAGTATTTT. Protein product: CSVGDTDTQYF.

The chain employs TRBV13 and TRBJ1-1, with D maybe TRBD1 (5 bases). The CDR3 is made up of 14 amino acids. The germline CDR1 and CDR2 sequences are PRHDT and FYEKMQ (reference sequence). V shed 5 bases and J shed 1 base, with 11 bases lying between them. DNA for the CDR3: TGTGCCAGCAGCGTCCGGGACTGGAACACTGAAGCTTTCTTT. Its protein is CASSVRDWNTEAFF.

The chain couples TRBV7-2 to TRBJ2-1; TRBD2 might be the D (6 bases). CDR1 is SGHTA and CDR2 is FQGNSA in the germline V gene. The CDR3 runs to 13 residues. V was trimmed by 5 bases and J by 15 bases, leaving 20 bases between them. CDR3 protein: CASSPSRLGNPFF. The CDR3 DNA follows: TGTGCCAGCAGCCCGAGTCGACTAGGAAATCCGTTCTTC.

The chain recombines TRBV2 with TRBJ2-5, with D possibly TRBD1 on 5 matching bases. The germline V gene encodes CDR1 SNHLY and CDR2 FYNNEI. Trimming shortened V by 6 bases and J by 0 bases, and 11 bases separated the two germline ends. This CDR3 is built from 14 residues. The CDR3, as DNA: TGTGCCAGCAGGGGGCGGAACTACCAAGAGACCCAGTACTTC. It specifies CASRGRNYQETQYF.

This clone was counted a single time. The chain recombines TRBV9 with TRBJ2-2; D gene uncertain. Trimming pared 0 bases from V and 6 bases from J, leaving 6 bases between. Germline V CDR1 and CDR2: SGDLS, YYNGEE. The CDR3 totals 13 residues. The CDR3 DNA reads TGTGCCAGCAGCGTAGATCTGCCCGGGGAGCTGTTTTTT. Protein sequence: CASSVDLPGELFF.

The chain is built from TRBV6-4 and TRBJ2-1; 10 positions agree with TRBD2. The germline V gene encodes CDR1 MRHNA and CDR2 SNTAGT. The CDR3 extends over 17 amino acids. Trimming at V came to 4 bases and at J to 8 bases, leaving 14 bases not matched to a gene. CDR3 region: CASSVLAGVCFLHEQFF. The DNA for the CDR3 is TGTGCCAGCAGTGTTCTAGCGGGGGTTTGTTTCTTGCATGAGCAGTTCTTC.

The rearrangement links TRBV11-2 to TRBJ2-7; TRBD2 matches 10 bases. J lost 5 bases, V lost 1 base, and 5 bases had no gene match. The V gene's germline CDR1 is SGHAT and CDR2 FQNNGV. This CDR3 is 15 amino acids long. CDR3 in DNA: TGTGCCAGCAGCTTAGGAGCGGGGGGGCTGAACGAGCAGTACTTC. It encodes CASSLGAGGLNEQYF.

The gene calls are TRBV6-1 and TRBJ1-6; D gene uncertain. The germline CDR1 and CDR2 sequences are MNHNS and SASEGT. V lost 8 bases, J lost 0 bases, and 8 bases lay in between. The CDR3 contains 14 residues. The CDR3 DNA follows: TGTGCCAGCGGGCAGAGCTCCTATAATTCACCCCTCCACTTT. This codes for CASGQSSYNSPLHF.

J is TRBJ1-3 and V is TRBV11-2; D remains unclear. CDR1 and CDR2 from the germline V gene are SGHAT and FQNNGV. The CDR3 is 15 amino acids. Trimming stripped 3 bases from V and 0 bases from J, with 9 bases between. The CDR3 spells CASSFGRNSGNTIYF. DNA for the CDR3: TGTGCCAGCAGCTTTGGTCGCAACTCTGGAAACACCATATATTTT. Variable domain in full (rest from reference TRBV11-2 and TRBJ1-3): EAGVAQSPRYKIIEKRQSVAFWCNPISGHATLYWYQQILGQGPKLLIQFQNNGVVDDSQLPKDRFSAERLKGVDSTLKIQPAKLEDSAVYLCASSFGRNSGNTIYFGEGSWLTVV.

This clone was counted only a few times. The V and J genes are TRBV2 and TRBJ1-5, with a tentative D call TRBD1 (5 bases). The CDR3 is 14 amino acids. Deletions cut 3 bases from V and 1 base from J, with 7 bases between. Germline V lookup: CDR1 SNHLY, CDR2 FYNNEI. The CDR3 sequence is CASSEQGSNQPQHF. For the CDR3, the DNA is TGTGCCAGCAGTGAGCAGGGAAGCAATCAGCCCCAGCATTTT.

The chain uses TRBV25-1 and TRBJ2-1; D not certain. Germline-derived CDR1 and CDR2 are MGHDK and SYGVNS. Trimming stripped 3 bases from V and 3 bases from J, with 15 bases between. This CDR3 has 16 amino acids. CDR3 protein: CASSDSDGEYYNEQFF. The CDR3 DNA reads as TGTGCCAGCAGTGACTCGGACGGAGAATACTACAATGAGCAGTTCTTC.

The rearrangement uses TRBV27 and TRBJ1-5; 7 bases align to TRBD1. The ends lost 6 bases at V and 4 bases at J; junction bases unmatched: 9. The CDR3 extends over 15 amino acids. Germline-derived CDR1 and CDR2 are MNHEY and SMNVEV (reference sequence). The CDR3 DNA sequence: TGTGCCAGCAGCCCTCGAGGGGGCCCTAATCAGCCCCAGCATTTT. Translation gives CASSPRGGPNQPQHF.